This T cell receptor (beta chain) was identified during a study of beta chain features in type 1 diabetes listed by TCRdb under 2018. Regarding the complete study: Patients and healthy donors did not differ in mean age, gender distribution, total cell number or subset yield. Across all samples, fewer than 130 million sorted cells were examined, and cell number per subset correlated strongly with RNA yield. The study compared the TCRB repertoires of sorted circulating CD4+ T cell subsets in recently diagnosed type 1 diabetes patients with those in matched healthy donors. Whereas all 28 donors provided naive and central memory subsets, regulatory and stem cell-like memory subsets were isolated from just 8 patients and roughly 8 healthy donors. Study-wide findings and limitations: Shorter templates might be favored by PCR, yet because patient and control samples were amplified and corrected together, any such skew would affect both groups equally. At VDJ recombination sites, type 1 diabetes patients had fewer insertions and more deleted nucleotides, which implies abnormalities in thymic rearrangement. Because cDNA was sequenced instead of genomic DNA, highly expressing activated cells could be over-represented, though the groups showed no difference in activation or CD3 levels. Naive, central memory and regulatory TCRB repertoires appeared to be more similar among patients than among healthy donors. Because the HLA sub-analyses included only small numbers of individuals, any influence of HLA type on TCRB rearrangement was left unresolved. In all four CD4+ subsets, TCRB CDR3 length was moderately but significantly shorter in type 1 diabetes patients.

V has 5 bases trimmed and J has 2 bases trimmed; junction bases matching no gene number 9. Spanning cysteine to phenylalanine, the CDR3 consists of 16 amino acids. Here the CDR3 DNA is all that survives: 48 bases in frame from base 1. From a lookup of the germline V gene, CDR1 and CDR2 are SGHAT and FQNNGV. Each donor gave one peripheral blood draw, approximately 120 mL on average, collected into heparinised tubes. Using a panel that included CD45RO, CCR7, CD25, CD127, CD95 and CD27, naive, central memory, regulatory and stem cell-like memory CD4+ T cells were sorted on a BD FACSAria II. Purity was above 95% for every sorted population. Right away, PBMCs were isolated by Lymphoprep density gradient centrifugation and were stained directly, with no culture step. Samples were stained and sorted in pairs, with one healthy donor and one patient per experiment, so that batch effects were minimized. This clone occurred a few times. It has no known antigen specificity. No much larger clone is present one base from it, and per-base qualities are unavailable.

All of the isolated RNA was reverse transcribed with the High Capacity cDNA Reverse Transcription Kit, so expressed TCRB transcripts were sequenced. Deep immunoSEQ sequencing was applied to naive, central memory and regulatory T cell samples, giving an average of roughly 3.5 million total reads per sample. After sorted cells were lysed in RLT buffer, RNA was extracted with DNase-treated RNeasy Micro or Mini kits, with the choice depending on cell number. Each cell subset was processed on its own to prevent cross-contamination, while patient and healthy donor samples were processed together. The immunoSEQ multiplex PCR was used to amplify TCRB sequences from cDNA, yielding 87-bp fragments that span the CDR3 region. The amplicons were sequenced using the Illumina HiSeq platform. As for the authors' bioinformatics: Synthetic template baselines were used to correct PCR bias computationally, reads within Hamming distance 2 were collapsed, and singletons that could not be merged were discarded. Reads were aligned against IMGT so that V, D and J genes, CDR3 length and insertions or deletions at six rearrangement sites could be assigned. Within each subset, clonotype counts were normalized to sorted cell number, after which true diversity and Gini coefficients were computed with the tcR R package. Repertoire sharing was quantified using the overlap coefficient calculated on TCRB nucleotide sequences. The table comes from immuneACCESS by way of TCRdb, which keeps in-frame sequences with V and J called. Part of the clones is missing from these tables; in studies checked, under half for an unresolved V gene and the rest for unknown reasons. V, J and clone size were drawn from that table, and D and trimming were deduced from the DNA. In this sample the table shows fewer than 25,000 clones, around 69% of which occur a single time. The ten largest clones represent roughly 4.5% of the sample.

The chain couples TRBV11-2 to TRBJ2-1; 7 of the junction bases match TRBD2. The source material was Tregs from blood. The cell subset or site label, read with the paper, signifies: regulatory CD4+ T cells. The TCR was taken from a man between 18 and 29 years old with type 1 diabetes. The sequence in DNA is TGTGCCAGCAGCCCAACCCGTGGGAGGGCCTACAATGAGCAGTTCTTC. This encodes CASSPTRGRAYNEQFF.